These 19 T cell receptor beta chains share one sample of origin, sequenced in a study of Graves' ophthalmopathy and Graves' hyperthyroidism. Investigators amplified TCR beta CDR3 regions from RNA transcripts. First-round RT-PCR relied on HTBI primers, and a second-round multiplex PCR came next. One entry per CDR3 protein results from TCRdb running MiXCR on the multiplex PCR reads. The sample lists about 340,000 distinct CDR3 sequences; 15% to 20% were seen once. Sample: peripheral blood. These receptor sequences come from an adult man with Graves' ophthalmopathy.

This clonotype was recorded at least ten times. This chain joins TRBV2 and TRBJ1-1; no definite D call. Per germline, CDR1 SNHLY and CDR2 FYNNEI. The CDR3 sequence is 12 residues long. Between the trimmed V and J ends, which lost 7 bases and 4 bases, there was a span of 10 bases. In DNA form, the CDR3 reads TGTGCCAGCAAGTATACGGTCACTGAAGCTTTCTTT. This codes for CASKYTVTEAFF.

In this sample, this clonotype turned up many times. The CDR3 protein is CASSRGGWTEAFF. CDR3 nucleotides: TGCGCCAGCAGCCGAGGGGGCTGGACTGAAGCTTTCTTT. This chain links TRBV5-1 with TRBJ1-1, with 7 positions matching TRBD1. This CDR3 has 13 amino acids. J lost 5 bases, V lost 4 bases, and 5 bases had no gene match. CDR1 and CDR2 from the germline V gene are SGHRS and YFSETQ.

This clonotype was detected ten times or more. The CDR3 coding sequence is TGTGCCAGCAGCCAAGATCGTGGGTCCACGGAGACCCAGTACTTC. The encoded protein is CASSQDRGSTETQYF. The chain uses TRBV3-1 and TRBJ2-5; D not certain. Germline V gene sequence: CDR1 LGHDT, CDR2 YNNKEL (reference sequence). With 0 bases removed from V and 5 bases from J, the gap between germline ends came to 13 bases. This CDR3 is built from 15 residues.

V usage is TRBV6-1 and J usage is TRBJ1-1; D ambiguous. With 5 bases removed from V and 0 bases from J, the gap between germline ends came to 10 bases. The CDR3 is 14 amino acids. The germline V gene encodes CDR1 MNHNS and CDR2 SASEGT. The CDR3 DNA follows: TGTGCCAGCAGTAAGGGTTTTATGAACACTGAAGCTTTCTTT. Protein: CASSKGFMNTEAFF.

The sample holds many counts of this clonotype. The chain joins TRBV30 to TRBJ1-2, with no clear D. The germline gives CDR1 GTSNPN, CDR2 SVGIG (reference sequence). V lost 0 bases to trimming and J lost 8 bases, with 10 bases between them. The CDR3 has 12 amino acids. The chain's CDR3 is CAWSVSGKGYTF. The CDR3 region has the DNA TGTGCCTGGAGTGTTTCGGGGAAAGGCTACACCTTC. Complete variable domain (other parts from reference TRBV30 and TRBJ1-2): SQTIHQWPATLVQPVGSPLSLECTVEGTSNPNLYWYRQAAGRGLQLLFYSVGIGQISSEVPQNLSASRPQDRQFILSSKKLLLSDSGFYLCAWSVSGKGYTFGSGTRLTVV.

This clonotype came up many times. The chain carries TRBV5-1 and TRBJ1-3; D possibly corresponds to TRBD1 (5 bases). From germline, CDR1 is SGHRS and CDR2 YFSETQ. V was cut by 3 bases and J by 0 bases, with 16 bases left in between. The CDR3 sequence is 17 residues long. The CDR3 nucleotides are TGCGCCAGCAGCTCGTTTCCCACAGGAGGCTCTGGAAACACCATATATTTT. This codes for CASSSFPTGGSGNTIYF.

This chain connects TRBV6-1 to TRBJ2-5; 7 nucleotides line up with TRBD1. In germline, CDR1 is MNHNS, CDR2 SASEGT. The ends lost 7 bases at V and 5 bases at J; junction bases unmatched: 7. CDR3 length: 13 amino acids. In DNA form, the CDR3 reads TGTGCCAGCACCCCCACAGGGGAGGAGACCCAGTACTTC. Its translation is CASTPTGEETQYF.

This clonotype was observed once. The V gene is TRBV29-1, the J gene TRBJ2-5; D not certain. The CDR3 spans 13 residues. With 0 bases removed from V and 2 bases from J, the gap between germline ends came to 7 bases. Germline V gene lookup returns CDR1 SQVTM and CDR2 ANQGSEA. CDR3 sequence (DNA): TGCAGCGTTGAAGATCCTGTACAAGAGACCCAGTACTTC. Translated, it gives CSVEDPVQETQYF.

In its sample, this clonotype was seen many times. The chain carries TRBV28 and TRBJ1-5; the D is unclear. The V gene's germline CDR1 is MDHEN and CDR2 SYDVKM. Between the trimmed V and J ends, which lost 5 bases and 4 bases, there was a span of 15 bases. The CDR3 has 15 residues. Here the CDR3 DNA reads TGTGCCAGCAGTCCTTCGGGGTCGGGGAATCAGCCCCAGCATTTT. Encoded protein: CASSPSGSGNQPQHF.

This chain uses TRBV6-1 with TRBJ2-7; 7 bases align to TRBD2. Looked up from germline, CDR1 is MNHNS and CDR2 is SASEGT. This CDR3 has 11 residues. V gave up 5 bases and J gave up 12 bases; unmatched junction bases: 7. The CDR3 coding sequence is TGTGCCAGCAGTCCGGGGGAGGGCCCGTACTTC. Residues: CASSPGEGPYF.

This clonotype was seen many times. The genes are TRBV4-1 and TRBJ1-2; D unclear. Germline-derived CDR1 and CDR2 are MGHRA and YSYEKL. This CDR3 comprises 15 residues. The germline V and J ends were trimmed by 0 bases and 6 bases, with 14 bases remaining between them. This chain's CDR3 is CASSQEMWPKDGYTF. The CDR3 DNA reads TGCGCCAGCAGCCAAGAAATGTGGCCGAAAGATGGCTACACCTTC.

This clonotype was found many times. The CDR3 DNA follows: TGTGCCAGCAGTTCTTCCGGGACAGGGAACGAGCAGTACTTC. Protein sequence: CASSSSGTGNEQYF. The rearrangement links TRBV12-3 or TRBV12-4 to TRBJ2-7, with TRBD1 matching 9 bases. The J segment lost 5 bases and the V segment lost 4 bases, leaving 6 bases of the junction unmatched. This CDR3 has 14 amino acids.

This clonotype showed up many times. The chain recombines TRBV18 with TRBJ2-5; D unclear. Trimming shortened V by 0 bases and J by 3 bases, and 8 bases separated the two germline ends. Per germline, CDR1 KGHSH and CDR2 LQKENI. This CDR3 is built from 14 residues. In nucleotides, the CDR3 is TGTGCCAGCTCACCACCGGGATTAAAAGAGACCCAGTACTTC. The encoded protein is CASSPPGLKETQYF.

This clonotype was picked up many times. The V call is TRBV6-5, the J call TRBJ1-5; 9 bases fit TRBD1. The CDR3 has 14 amino acids. The J segment lost 7 bases and the V segment lost 6 bases, leaving 7 bases of the junction unmatched. Per germline, CDR1 MNHEY and CDR2 SVGAGI. CDR3 in amino acids: CASSQGQGPQPQHF. The CDR3 DNA follows: TGTGCCAGCAGCCAGGGACAGGGTCCCCAGCCCCAGCATTTT.

The CDR3 loop is CASNPGRKNIQYF. CDR3 sequence (DNA): TGTGCCAGCAACCCGGGACGGAAAAACATTCAGTACTTC. The J gene is TRBJ2-4, the V gene TRBV6-1, with D perhaps being TRBD1 or TRBD2 (5 bases each). The ends were cut back, 7 bases at V and 4 bases at J, with 11 bases in the middle. This CDR3 has 13 residues. Germline CDR1 reads MNHNS; CDR2 reads SASEGT.

This clonotype was observed at least ten times. DNA for the CDR3: TGTGCCAGCAGCTCGTCCACAGGAAACACCATATATTTT. This encodes CASSSSTGNTIYF. The rearrangement links TRBV7-2 to TRBJ1-3; D remains unclear. The CDR3 contains 13 residues. V was shortened by 4 bases and J by 4 bases, with 8 bases between the two germline ends. Germline V gene lookup returns CDR1 SGHTA and CDR2 FQGNSA.

The chain uses TRBV2 and TRBJ2-5; D is possibly TRBD1 (5 bases). In germline, CDR1 is SNHLY, CDR2 FYNNEI. Trimming cost V 7 bases and J 5 bases, with 5 bases left between them. The CDR3 sequence is 10 residues long. As DNA, the CDR3 is TGTGCCAGCAACAGGGAGACCCAGTACTTC. Translated, it gives CASNRETQYF.

Many counts were recorded for this clonotype. CDR3 in amino acids: CSARGTGVRQNTEAFF. The CDR3, as DNA: TGCAGTGCTAGAGGGACAGGGGTTCGCCAGAACACTGAAGCTTTCTTT. The rearrangement uses TRBV20-1 and TRBJ1-1; 9 bases agree with TRBD1. CDR1 is DFQATT, CDR2 SNEGSKA, per germline (reference sequence). V was pared by 1 base and J by 1 base, with 7 bases of the junction left unmatched. This CDR3 has 16 residues.

This clonotype was counted many times. The J gene is TRBJ2-2, the V gene TRBV2; 9 nucleotides line up with TRBD2. J was trimmed by 7 bases and V by 6 bases; bases with no gene match: 6. The CDR3 length is 14 residues. Germline V gene data show CDR1 as SNHLY and CDR2 as FYNNEI. CDR3 sequence: CASRAGGPIGELFF. Written as DNA, the CDR3 is TGTGCCAGCAGGGCGGGGGGGCCAATCGGGGAGCTGTTTTTT.